This passage covers 10 T cell receptor beta chains from one sample sequenced in a study of T cells after yellow fever vaccination. One entry per CDR3 protein, called by TCRdb with MiXCR from the 5' RACE reads. The repertoire consists of approximately 120,000 distinct CDR3 sequences, with 7.4% occurring once and the leading ten covering around 2.6%. Sample: CD4+ T cells sorted from PBMCs, taken approximately 11 days after the first yellow fever vaccination. These TCRs come from a young man who received the YFV17D yellow fever vaccine.

This clonotype was found many times. The genes are TRBV4-1 and TRBJ2-3, with D unclear. The CDR3 spans 14 residues. The V end lost 5 bases, the J end lost 0 bases, and 9 bases lay between the germline ends. In germline, CDR1 is MGHRA, CDR2 YSYEKL. CDR3 region: CASSYPYSTDTQYF. CDR3 bases: TGCGCCAGCAGCTACCCTTATAGCACAGATACGCAGTATTTT.

The gene calls are TRBV12-3 or TRBV12-4 and TRBJ2-7; 14 nucleotides line up with TRBD2. There are 17 residues in the CDR3. Trimming at V came to 4 bases and at J to 3 bases, leaving 8 bases not matched to a gene. CDR3 DNA: TGTGCCAGCAGTTCGGGTTTGGGACTAGCGGGGGTCTACGAGCAGTACTTC. This gives the protein CASSSGLGLAGVYEQYF.

There are many counts of this clonotype. The gene calls are TRBV12-3 or TRBV12-4 and TRBJ1-3; the D is unclear. Deletions cut 7 bases from V and 7 bases from J, with 11 bases between. The CDR3 loop spans 12 amino acids. CDR3 nucleotides: TGTGCCAGCACCAAAAAAAGTAACACCATATATTTT. Translated, it gives CASTKKSNTIYF.

This clonotype was found many times. This sequence joins TRBV6-1 and TRBJ2-3; D is uncertain. CDR1 is MNHNS, CDR2 SASEGT, per germline. The CDR3 covers 14 residues. V lost 5 bases and J 1 base, leaving 10 bases between the germline ends. The CDR3: CASSLTTRTDTQYF. CDR3 nucleotides: TGTGCCAGCAGTCTTACTACGCGCACAGATACGCAGTATTTT.

This clonotype was seen many times. J is TRBJ1-1 and V is TRBV20-1; possibly TRBD1 for D (5 bases). The CDR3 has 12 residues. Germline CDR1 is DFQATT and CDR2 is SNEGSKA (reference sequence). In DNA form, the CDR3 reads TGCAGCCCCCCGGGCAGGGAAACTGAAGCTTTCTTT. This encodes CSPPGRETEAFF.

In its sample, this clonotype was seen many times. V and J are TRBV4-2 and TRBJ1-2, with D unresolved. The CDR3 extends over 13 amino acids. The V gene lost 0 bases and the J gene lost 8 bases, with 10 bases spanning the gap. Germline assignment: CDR1 LGHNA and CDR2 YNFKEQ. The CDR3 DNA reads as TGTGCCAGCAGCCAAGAAGTGGTCTGGGGCTACACCTTC. This sequence encodes CASSQEVVWGYTF.

This clonotype has ten or more counts. The gene calls are TRBV7-7 and TRBJ2-3, with TRBD2 matching 7 bases. This CDR3 contains 12 residues. V lost 5 bases to trimming and J lost 7 bases; unmatched junction nucleotides: 3. CDR1 and CDR2 (germline): SSHAT, FNYEAQ (reference sequence). The CDR3 coding sequence is TGTGCCAGCAGCCCGGGGGGTTATACGCAGTATTTT. This codes for CASSPGGYTQYF.

With respect to this clonotype: Just one base apart from a much larger clone, this may be a read error. The rearrangement uses TRBV11-1 and TRBJ1-4, with D possibly TRBD1 on 6 matching bases. CDR1 is SGHAT and CDR2 is FQDESV in the germline V gene (reference sequence). Deletions cut 5 bases from V and 5 bases from J, with 24 bases between. The CDR3 contains 18 residues. The CDR3 DNA reads TGTGCCAGCAGCCGAGGGACACCTAACATGGGCGAGAATGAAAAACTGTTTTTT. Its translation is CASSRGTPNMGENEKLFF.

The chain combines TRBV7-2 with TRBJ1-2; 8 bases are shared with TRBD1. Trimming took 2 bases from V and 4 from J; bases not matched to a gene: 6. Germline V gives CDR1 SGHTA, CDR2 FQGNSA. The CDR3 loop spans 15 amino acids. The CDR3 DNA sequence: TGTGCCAGCAGCTTACAGGGGGCGACCCTCTATGGCTACACCTTC. It specifies CASSLQGATLYGYTF.

The sample holds many counts of this clonotype. The chain carries TRBV24-1 and TRBJ2-1, with TRBD1 matching 10 bases. Trimming removed 7 bases from V and 8 bases from J; junction bases left unmatched: 7. Germline CDR1 and CDR2: KGHDR and SFDVKD. The CDR3 is made up of 14 amino acids. DNA for the CDR3: TGTGCCACCAGCAGGGACAGGGGATTTGATGAGCAGTTCTTC. Translating gives CATSRDRGFDEQFF.